This paragraph covers one T cell receptor (beta chain) sequence. Its antigen remains unidentified. This specimen comes from a study of post-analysis software for immune sequencing data. Study details: Multiple sclerosis in the patients followed relapsing-remitting, secondary progressive and progressive-relapsing courses.

Prepared libraries of TCR beta cDNA carried unique molecular identifiers. Input of about 1 to 11 million T cells yielded 500,000 to 650,000 cDNA molecules. TCRdb re-called the PCR reads with MiXCR, one entry per CDR3 protein. This table holds a few hundred thousand distinct CDR3 sequences, about 39% found once. Study findings and constraints: Under F measure analysis, samples from one preparation batch co-clustered strongly. Controls showed lower frequencies than patients for five or six TRBV segments, and TRBV5-6, TRBV5-1 and TRBV20-1 were among these. The study found significantly lower normalized Chao1 diversity in multiple sclerosis patients than in controls.

Germline loops: CDR1 MDHEN, CDR2 SYDVKM. The CDR3 covers 15 residues. V shed 2 bases and J 7 bases; nucleotides not matched to a gene: 6. The sequencing sample was made of blood. This sequence was found in a girl aged 2-10 years with multiple sclerosis. V is TRBV28 and J is TRBJ2-2; 8 bases line up with TRBD1. This chain's CDR3 is CASSLAGTGNGELFF. The DNA for the CDR3 is TGTGCCAGCAGTTTAGCCGGGACAGGAAACGGGGAGCTGTTTTTT.